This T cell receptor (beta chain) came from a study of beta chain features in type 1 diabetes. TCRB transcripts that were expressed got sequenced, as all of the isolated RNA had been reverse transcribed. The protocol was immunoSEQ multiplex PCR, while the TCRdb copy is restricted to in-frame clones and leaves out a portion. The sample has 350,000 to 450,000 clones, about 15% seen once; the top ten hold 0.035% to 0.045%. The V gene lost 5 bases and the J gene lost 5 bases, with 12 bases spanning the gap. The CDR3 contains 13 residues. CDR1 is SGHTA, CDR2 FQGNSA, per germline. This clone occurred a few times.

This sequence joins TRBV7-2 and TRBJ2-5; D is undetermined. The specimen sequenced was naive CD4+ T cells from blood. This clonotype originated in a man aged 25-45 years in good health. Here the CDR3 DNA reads TGTGCCAGCAGCCAATCGACGGTTGAGACCCAGTACTTC. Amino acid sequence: CASSQSTVETQYF.